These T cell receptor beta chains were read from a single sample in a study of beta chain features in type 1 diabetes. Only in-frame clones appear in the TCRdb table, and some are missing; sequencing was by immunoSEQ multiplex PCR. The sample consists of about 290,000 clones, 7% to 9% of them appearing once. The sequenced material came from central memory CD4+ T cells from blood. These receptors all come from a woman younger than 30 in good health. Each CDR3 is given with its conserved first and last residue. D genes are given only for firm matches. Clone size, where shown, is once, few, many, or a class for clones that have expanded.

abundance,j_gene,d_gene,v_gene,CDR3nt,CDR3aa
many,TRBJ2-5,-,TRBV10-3,TGTGCCATCAGCCAACAAGAGACCCAGTACTTC,CAISQQETQYF
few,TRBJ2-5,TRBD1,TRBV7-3,TGTGCCAGCAGCTTAATGGGACAGGGCGAAGAGACCCAGTACTTC,CASSLMGQGEETQYF
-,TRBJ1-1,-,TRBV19,TGTGCCAGTAGTATTGGACGGGGAGAAGCTTTCTTT,CASSIGRGEAFF
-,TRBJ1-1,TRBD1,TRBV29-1,TGCAGCGTTAGTCAGGGGGCCGCTGAAGCTTTCTTT,CSVSQGAAEAFF
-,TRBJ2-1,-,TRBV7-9,TGTGCCAGCAGCCCCCTAGCGCACTCCTACAATGAGCAGTTCTTC,CASSPLAHSYNEQFF
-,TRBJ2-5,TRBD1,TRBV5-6,TGTGCCAGCAGCTTGGCCCGGCGTGGGACAGGACTATTTCAAGAGACCCAGTACTTC,CASSLARRGTGLFQETQYF
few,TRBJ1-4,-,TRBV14,TGTGCCAGCAGCCAAGTTCGGGGGGCCCTTAATGAAAAACTGTTTTTT,CASSQVRGALNEKLFF
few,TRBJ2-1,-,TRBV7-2,TGTGCCAGCAGCTTAGCCACTAGTAATGAGCAGTTCTTC,CASSLATSNEQFF
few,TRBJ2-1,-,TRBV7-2,TGTGCCAGCAGCTCCGGCAATGAGCAGTTCTTC,CASSSGNEQFF
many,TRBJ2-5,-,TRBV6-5,TGTGCCAGCAGTTACTCGTCGACTTATAAAGAGACCCAGTACTTC,CASSYSSTYKETQYF
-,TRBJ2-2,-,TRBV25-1,TGTGCCAGCAGTGACCCGCTCAGGATCCCCGGGGAGCTGTTTTTT,CASSDPLRIPGELFF
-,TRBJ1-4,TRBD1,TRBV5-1,TGCGCCAGCAGCCCGGGACAGGGCAAAGAAAAACTGTTTTTT,CASSPGQGKEKLFF
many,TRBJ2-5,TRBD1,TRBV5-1,TGCGCCAGCATCGCTACAGGGGTAGAGACCCAGTACTTC,CASIATGVETQYF
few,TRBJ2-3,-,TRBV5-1,TGCGCCAGCAGCTTGGATTTTGGAGGGACCCCGGGGGATACGCAGTATTTT,CASSLDFGGTPGDTQYF
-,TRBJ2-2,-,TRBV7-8,TGTGCCAGCAGCTTAAGGGCTCAGGATACCGGGGAGCTGTTTTTT,CASSLRAQDTGELFF
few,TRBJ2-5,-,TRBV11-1,TGTGCCAGCGGGGGGACAGAAGAGACCCAGTACTTC,CASGGTEETQYF
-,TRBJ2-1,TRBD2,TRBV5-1,TGCGCCAGCAGTCTAGGGGAGGGGAATGCCTACAATGAGCAGTTCTTC,CASSLGEGNAYNEQFF
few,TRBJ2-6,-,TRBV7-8,TGTGCCAGCAGCTTAGGCCGTACCTTCTCCGGGGCCAACGTCCTGACTTTC,CASSLGRTFSGANVLTF
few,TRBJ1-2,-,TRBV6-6,TGTGCCAGCAGTGAGGGCCTCCGGGGCTACACCTTC,CASSEGLRGYTF
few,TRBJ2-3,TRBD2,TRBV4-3,TGCGCCAGCAGCTTGGCGGCTAGCGGAGATACGCAGTATTTT,CASSLAASGDTQYF
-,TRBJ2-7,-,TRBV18,TGTGCCAGCTCACCACCCAGGAGTTCGATCAACGAGCAGTACTTC,CASSPPRSSINEQYF
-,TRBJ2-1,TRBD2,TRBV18,TGTGCCAGCTCACCCCAACTAGCGGGGGGCCTTGACAATGAGCAGTTCTTC,CASSPQLAGGLDNEQFF
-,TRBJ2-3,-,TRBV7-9,TGTGCCAGCAGCTACGATAGTCACACAGATACGCAGTATTTT,CASSYDSHTDTQYF
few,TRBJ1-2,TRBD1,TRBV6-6,TGTGCCAGTTATGCAGGGGGCGGTGGCTACACCTTC,CASYAGGGGYTF
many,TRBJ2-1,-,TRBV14,TGTGCCAGCAGCTTGGGGAGCTGGGGCAATGAGCAGTTCTTC,CASSLGSWGNEQFF
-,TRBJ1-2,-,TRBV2,TGTGCCAGCAATCTTCAGACAGCTAACTATGGCTACACCTTC,CASNLQTANYGYTF